These 27 T cell receptor beta chains came from one sample sequenced in a study of T cells after posttransplantation cyclophosphamide. Sequenced by immunoSEQ multiplex PCR; TCRdb stores in-frame clones only, minus some. The specimen has tens of thousands of clones, none found just once. Source material: PBMCs. The origin of the receptors is a man aged 35-49 years in good health, CMV-negative, and a related stem cell transplant donor.

The chain has TRBV27 and TRBJ1-2; D possibly corresponds to TRBD1 (5 bases). The CDR3 sequence is 14 residues long. V was cut by 7 bases and J by 3 bases, with 15 bases left in between. Germline CDR1 is MNHEY and CDR2 is SMNVEV (reference sequence). CDR3 in DNA: TGTGCCAGCAAGCCAGGGTTAGGGTACTATGGCTACACCTTC. It translates to CASKPGLGYYGYTF.

This clone was seen repeatedly, ten times or more. The chain links TRBV5-1 to TRBJ2-5; TRBD2 matches at 11 bases. Germline CDR1 SGHRS, CDR2 YFSETQ. The CDR3 is 15 residues long. Trimming at V came to 0 bases and at J to 5 bases, leaving 3 bases not matched to a gene. CDR3 loop: CASSLALAGGETQYF. CDR3 nucleotides: TGCGCCAGCAGCTTGGCTCTAGCGGGGGGTGAGACCCAGTACTTC.

This clone was picked up many times. The J gene is TRBJ2-1, the V gene TRBV9; 9 nucleotides align to TRBD2. The CDR3 contains 16 residues. Germline V lookup: CDR1 SGDLS, CDR2 YYNGEE. Losses at the gene ends were 1 base for V and 4 bases for J; bases not matched to a gene: 6. The CDR3 spells CASSVNSGGAYNEQFF. The CDR3 DNA reads TGTGCCAGCAGCGTAAATAGCGGGGGAGCATACAATGAGCAGTTCTTC.

This clone was observed a few times. V gene TRBV25-1 combines with J gene TRBJ2-5; maybe TRBD2 (6 bases). V was pared by 6 bases and J by 5 bases, with 16 bases between. The CDR3 spans 14 residues. Per germline, CDR1 MGHDK and CDR2 SYGVNS. The DNA for the CDR3 is TGTGCCAGCAGCCGGACTACCTCCAGGGAGACCCAGTACTTC. The encoded protein is CASSRTTSRETQYF.

The chain recombines TRBV7-2 with TRBJ2-3; 7 nucleotides align to TRBD1. Germline V gene lookup returns CDR1 SGHTA and CDR2 FQGNSA. The ends lost 4 bases at V and 8 bases at J; junction bases unmatched: 6. The CDR3 covers 13 residues. The CDR3 sequence: CASSSQGFGTQYF. CDR3 sequence (DNA): TGTGCCAGCAGCTCACAGGGGTTCGGTACGCAGTATTTT.

This clone was counted ten times or more. V is TRBV11-3 and J is TRBJ1-1; D remains unclear. There are 15 residues in the CDR3. Trimming took 5 bases from V and 3 from J, leaving 16 bases between them. Germline V lookup: CDR1 SGHNT, CDR2 YENEEA. This CDR3 is CASSPWSSADTEAFF. CDR3 sequence (DNA): TGTGCCAGCAGCCCGTGGTCAAGCGCGGACACTGAAGCTTTCTTT.

J is TRBJ2-7 and V is TRBV2, with a tentative D call TRBD1 (6 bases). The J call may be mistaken, given a closer DNA end match to TRBJ2-1. Germline CDR1 is SNHLY and CDR2 is FYNNEI. The CDR3 consists of 13 residues. The DNA of the CDR3 is TGTGCCAGCTCCAGGGGTTCCTACTACGAGCAGTTCTTC. Protein sequence: CASSRGSYYEQFF.

This clone was picked up many times. The chain recombines TRBV7-3 with TRBJ2-1; a weak D match, TRBD1 (6 bases). V was clipped by 1 base and J by 15 bases, with 16 bases between them. The CDR3 sequence is 13 residues long. Germline values: CDR1 SGHTA, CDR2 FQGTGA. The CDR3 here is CASSLIPQGSPFF. CDR3 nucleotides: TGTGCCAGCAGCTTAATCCCCCAGGGGTCTCCGTTCTTC.

This clone was recorded at least ten times. The chain employs TRBV18 and TRBJ2-2, with D hard to call. Trimming removed 2 bases at V and 5 bases at J, with 12 bases between. Per the germline V gene, CDR1 is KGHSH and CDR2 is LQKENI. The CDR3 loop spans 15 amino acids. The CDR3 reads CASSPGNQRTGELFF. CDR3 coding DNA: TGTGCCAGCTCACCAGGAAATCAGAGGACCGGGGAGCTGTTTTTT.

This clone came up many times. This chain links TRBV7-6 with TRBJ2-2; 8 nucleotides line up with TRBD1. Germline V CDR1 and CDR2: SGHVS, FNYEAQ. V lost 2 bases to trimming and J lost 1 base; unmatched junction nucleotides: 3. The CDR3 covers 16 residues. The CDR3 loop is CASSLPTGGNTGELFF. In DNA, the CDR3 is TGTGCCAGCAGCTTACCTACAGGGGGGAACACCGGGGAGCTGTTTTTT.

Ten or more counts support this clone. This chain connects TRBV27 to TRBJ2-3; D is unclear. The CDR3 contains 12 residues. Trimming took off 6 bases at V and 6 bases at J, with 10 bases between the two ends. CDR1 and CDR2 from the germline V gene are MNHEY and SMNVEV (reference sequence). CDR3 amino acids: CASRTTGDTQYF. The CDR3 DNA follows: TGTGCCAGCAGAACCACCGGGGATACGCAGTATTTT.

This clone was detected many times. The V and J genes are TRBV29-1 and TRBJ2-3; tentative D call: TRBD2 (6 bases). The germline gives CDR1 SQVTM, CDR2 ANQGSEA. V was cut by 8 bases and J by 4 bases, with 13 bases left in between. This CDR3 has 12 amino acids. The CDR3 DNA follows: TGCAGCTTCGGGGGAATCGCAGATACGCAGTATTTT. Protein product: CSFGGIADTQYF.

This clone was picked up a small number of times. The chain links TRBV6-1 to TRBJ2-1; the match to TRBD2 covers 8 bases. The J segment lost 8 bases and the V segment lost 2 bases, leaving 5 bases of the junction unmatched. CDR1 MNHNS and CDR2 SASEGT come from the germline V gene. This CDR3 comprises 14 residues. CDR3: CASSESGSIYEQFF. CDR3 bases: TGTGCCAGCAGTGAAAGCGGGAGTATTTATGAGCAGTTCTTC.

This clone was counted only a few times. V and J are TRBV4-3 and TRBJ2-3; D call uncertain. Germline-derived CDR1 and CDR2 are LGHNA and YSLEER. This CDR3 contains 15 residues. Trimming cost V 0 bases and J 6 bases, with 13 bases left between them. CDR3 amino acids: CASSQDIDGADTQYF. The CDR3 nucleotides are TGCGCCAGCAGCCAAGATATCGACGGAGCGGATACGCAGTATTTT.

This clone was counted many times. The chain recombines TRBV7-3 with TRBJ2-1, with 9 bases lining up with TRBD2. V lost 5 bases, J lost 4 bases, and 12 bases stayed unmatched. The germline V gene encodes CDR1 SGHTA and CDR2 FQGTGA. The CDR3 contains 17 residues. The CDR3 sequence is CASSLRAASGVYNEQFF. The DNA of the CDR3 is TGTGCCAGCAGCCTAAGGGCGGCTAGCGGGGTGTACAATGAGCAGTTCTTC.

This clone was seen at least ten times. The gene calls are TRBV5-1 and TRBJ1-1; D is ambiguous. CDR1 and CDR2 (germline): SGHRS, YFSETQ. CDR3 length: 14 amino acids. V dropped 4 bases and J dropped 6 bases, with 16 bases sitting between them. The CDR3 region is CASSAPGRAPEAFF. The CDR3 DNA reads as TGCGCCAGCAGCGCGCCGGGGAGGGCCCCTGAAGCTTTCTTT.

This clone was observed at least ten times. The rearrangement links TRBV19 to TRBJ1-2; D might be TRBD1 (5 bases). The CDR3 is 17 residues long. Germline values: CDR1 LNHDA, CDR2 SQIVND (reference sequence). V lost 5 bases to trimming and J lost 1 base, with 20 bases between them. The CDR3 region is CASSPRTPSGGNYGYTF. The CDR3 DNA reads TGTGCCAGTAGTCCTCGGACCCCCTCGGGGGGTAACTATGGCTACACCTTC.

There are many counts of this clone. The chain has TRBV2 and TRBJ2-3, with D perhaps TRBD2 (6 bases). Trimming cost V 5 bases and J 2 bases, with 8 bases left between them. The CDR3 length is 13 residues. The germline V gene encodes CDR1 SNHLY and CDR2 FYNNEI. For the CDR3, the DNA is TGTGCCAGCAGTCGGGACTTCACAGATACGCAGTATTTT. Translating it yields CASSRDFTDTQYF.

CDR3 DNA sequence: TGTGCCAGCAGCTTAGGGGACCGGGACAGGGCGGAGACCCAGTACTTC. Amino acid sequence: CASSLGDRDRAETQYF. The V gene is TRBV11-2, the J gene TRBJ2-5; 9 bases are shared with TRBD1. Germline CDR1 SGHAT, CDR2 FQNNGV. The CDR3 has 16 residues. The V gene end was trimmed by 1 base and the J gene end by 5 bases; junction bases not matched to a gene: 8.

The chain carries TRBV7-2 and TRBJ1-5; D ambiguous. The germline V gene has CDR1 SGHTA and CDR2 FQGNSA. This CDR3 has 12 residues. V shed 6 bases and J shed 0 bases, with 3 bases lying between them. CDR3 region: CASSHSNQPQHF. The CDR3 DNA reads as TGTGCCAGCAGTCATAGCAATCAGCCCCAGCATTTT.

This clone came up a few times. A clone one base away is much larger, so this may be a read error. The sample holds other DNA sequences that translate to the same CDR3. The chain links TRBV7-2 to TRBJ1-1; D gene uncertain. This CDR3 has 13 amino acids. Germline V lookup: CDR1 SGHTA, CDR2 FQGNSA. The CDR3 loop is CASSLDSFAEAFF. The CDR3 DNA follows: TGTGCCAGCAGTTTAGATTCCTTTGCTGAAGCTTTCTTT.

This clone was found many times. This chain joins TRBV18 and TRBJ2-3; TRBD2 might be the D (6 bases). The CDR3 is 14 amino acids. Deletions cut 2 bases from V and 4 bases from J, with 10 bases between. Per the germline V gene, CDR1 is KGHSH and CDR2 is LQKENI. CDR3 amino acids: CASSPGEAPDTQYF. The CDR3 nucleotides read TGTGCCAGCTCACCAGGGGAGGCTCCAGATACGCAGTATTTT.

This clone was recorded many times. The chain carries TRBV5-1 and TRBJ2-3, with 8 bases aligning to TRBD1. Germline V gene lookup returns CDR1 SGHRS and CDR2 YFSETQ. After removal of 4 bases from V and 1 base from J, the junction contained 5 bases not matched to a gene. The CDR3 length is 15 residues. Written as DNA, the CDR3 is TGCGCCAGCAGCCCAGGGGGCGTTGGCACAGATACGCAGTATTTT. Its translation: CASSPGGVGTDTQYF.

The chain employs TRBV5-1 and TRBJ2-1; 12 bases are shared with TRBD2. V lost 2 bases to trimming and J lost 7 bases; unmatched junction nucleotides: 4. Germline lookup yields CDR1 SGHRS and CDR2 YFSETQ. This CDR3 region has 15 residues. CDR3 nucleotide sequence: TGCGCCAGCAGCTTACAGACTAGCGGGGGAAATGAGCAGTTCTTC. This encodes CASSLQTSGGNEQFF.

This clone was seen repeatedly, ten times or more. The chain uses TRBV5-6 and TRBJ2-7; 8 bases line up with TRBD1. This CDR3 spans 14 amino acids. CDR1 SGHDT and CDR2 YYEEEE come from the germline V gene. V dropped 4 bases and J dropped 3; count of bases not matched to a gene: 6. CDR3 amino acids: CASSQRTGLYEQYF. The CDR3 nucleotides read TGTGCCAGCAGCCAACGGACAGGGCTCTACGAGCAGTACTTC.

This clone showed up many times. This sequence joins TRBV19 and TRBJ1-4; D is ambiguous. V gave up 5 bases and J gave up 5 bases, with 12 bases separating them. From germline, CDR1 is LNHDA and CDR2 SQIVND (reference sequence). The CDR3 has 14 amino acids. CDR3 nucleotide sequence: TGTGCCAGTAGTTTTGGACTAGAAAATGAAAAACTGTTTTTT. This codes for CASSFGLENEKLFF.

Ten or more counts support this clone. The chain links TRBV6-1 to TRBJ2-2; perhaps TRBD1 as D (6 bases). The CDR3 has 14 residues. V was pared by 5 bases and J by 1 base, with 8 bases between. In germline, CDR1 is MNHNS, CDR2 SASEGT. CDR3: CASSQGRNTGELFF. In DNA form, the CDR3 reads TGTGCCAGCAGTCAGGGGCGGAACACCGGGGAGCTGTTTTTT.